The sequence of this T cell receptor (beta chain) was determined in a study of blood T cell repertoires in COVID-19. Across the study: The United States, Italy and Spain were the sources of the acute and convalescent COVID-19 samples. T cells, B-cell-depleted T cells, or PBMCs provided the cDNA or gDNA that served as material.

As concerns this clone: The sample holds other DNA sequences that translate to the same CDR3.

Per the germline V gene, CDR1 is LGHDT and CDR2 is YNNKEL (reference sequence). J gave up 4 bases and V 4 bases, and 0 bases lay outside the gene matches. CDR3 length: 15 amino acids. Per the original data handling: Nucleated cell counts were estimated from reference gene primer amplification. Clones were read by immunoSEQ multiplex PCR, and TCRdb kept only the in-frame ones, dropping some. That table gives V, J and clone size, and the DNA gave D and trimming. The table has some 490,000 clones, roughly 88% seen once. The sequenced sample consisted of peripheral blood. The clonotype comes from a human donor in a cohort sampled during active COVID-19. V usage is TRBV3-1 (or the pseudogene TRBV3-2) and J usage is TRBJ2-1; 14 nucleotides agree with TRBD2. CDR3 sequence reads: CASSRLAGGYNEQFF. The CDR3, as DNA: TGTGCCAGCAGCCGACTAGCGGGAGGGTACAATGAGCAGTTCTTC.